Included here is one TCR beta chain sequence, with context. Participants were placed into cohorts based on the clinical history they reported. The data belong to a study of blood T cell repertoires in COVID-19. V was pared by 0 bases and J by 4 bases, with 10 bases of the junction left unmatched. This CDR3 has 19 amino acids. Looked up from germline, CDR1 is SGHVS and CDR2 is FQNEAQ. In the original analysis: Scientists estimated how many nucleated cells there were by amplifying reference gene primers. Clones were sequenced by immunoSEQ multiplex PCR, and TCRdb holds only the in-frame ones, with some missing. V and J calls and clone size follow that table, whereas D and trimming were derived from the DNA. Here the sample spans some 160,000 clones, less than 90% being singletons.

Sequencing was performed on PBMCs or T cells enriched from blood (not recorded which). The sequence derives from a woman in her forties or fifties who had recovered from COVID-19. The genes are TRBV7-8 and TRBJ1-6; 9 positions agree with TRBD1. CDR3 residues: CASSLASPMTGGYNSPLHF. CDR3 in DNA: TGTGCCAGCAGCTTAGCCTCCCCAATGACAGGGGGATATAATTCACCCCTCCACTTT.